These 29 T cell receptor beta chains originate from one sample sequenced in a study of T cell responses to AZD1222 COVID-19 vaccine. The data were produced by immunoSEQ multiplex PCR, yet TCRdb's version contains in-frame clones alone and is incomplete. This table holds approximately 150,000 clones, 70% to 90% found once. Sample: peripheral blood, taken 28 days after the second dose of the MenACWY control vaccine. The receptor set was obtained from an adult who received the MenACWY meningococcal vaccine as a control.

J is TRBJ2-6 and V is TRBV6-5; D gene unclear. Germline-derived CDR1 and CDR2 are MNHEY and SVGAGI. Trimming took off 2 bases at V and 0 bases at J, with 8 bases between the two ends. The CDR3 runs to 16 residues. The CDR3 is CASSYGQLSGANVLTF. The CDR3 DNA reads as TGTGCCAGCAGTTACGGGCAGCTCTCTGGGGCCAACGTCCTGACTTTC.

V usage is TRBV11-2 and J usage is TRBJ1-6, with D unclear. The CDR3 covers 14 residues. CDR1 and CDR2 from the germline V gene are SGHAT and FQNNGV. Trimming stripped 0 bases from V and 4 bases from J, with 4 bases between. The DNA for the CDR3 is TGTGCCAGCAGCTTAGAACGGTATAATTCACCCCTCCACTTT. It specifies CASSLERYNSPLHF.

The V and J genes are TRBV6-2 or TRBV6-3 and TRBJ1-4, with D perhaps matching TRBD1 (6 bases). CDR1 and CDR2 from the germline V gene are MNHEY and SVGEGT. This CDR3 has 15 residues. V was trimmed by 4 bases and J by 1 base, leaving 10 bases between them. The DNA for the CDR3 is TGTGCCAGCAGTTCCGGGGGCGTAACTAATGAAAAACTGTTTTTT. Encoded protein: CASSSGGVTNEKLFF.

The chain couples TRBV7-2 to TRBJ2-5, with D hard to call. This CDR3 spans 14 amino acids. Germline values: CDR1 SGHTA, CDR2 FQGNSA. The V gene lost 0 bases and the J gene lost 5 bases, with 10 bases spanning the gap. The CDR3 sequence: CASSLAHYDETQYF. The CDR3 DNA reads as TGTGCCAGCAGCTTAGCACACTACGACGAGACCCAGTACTTC.

This chain uses TRBV28 with TRBJ2-2; 8 bases fit TRBD1. The germline V gene has CDR1 MDHEN and CDR2 SYDVKM. V lost 3 bases, J lost 6 bases, and 6 bases stayed unmatched. This CDR3 contains 15 residues. CDR3: CASSFHRGVAGELFF. In nucleotides, the CDR3 is TGTGCCAGCAGTTTTCACAGGGGGGTTGCCGGGGAGCTGTTTTTT.

The chain is built from TRBV20-1 and TRBJ2-4; TRBD1 might be the D (5 bases). Germline V gives CDR1 DFQATT, CDR2 SNEGSKA (reference sequence). The CDR3 length is 11 residues. Trimming stripped 3 bases from V and 8 bases from J, with 8 bases between. The chain's CDR3 is CSASPRDIQYF. For the CDR3, the DNA is TGCAGTGCTAGCCCCAGGGACATTCAGTACTTC.

V gene TRBV3-1 (or the pseudogene TRBV3-2) combines with J gene TRBJ2-5; 7 bases are a match to TRBD2. J was trimmed by 4 bases and V by 3 bases; bases with no gene match: 8. This CDR3 is built from 15 residues. Germline lookup yields CDR1 LGHDT and CDR2 YNNKEL (reference sequence). The CDR3: CASSHSGGRGETQYF. CDR3 nucleotides: TGTGCCAGCAGCCACTCGGGCGGGAGAGGAGAGACCCAGTACTTC.

This clone has more than one count but fewer than ten. The chain uses TRBV6-2 or TRBV6-3 and TRBJ1-1; no clear D. CDR3 length equals 16 residues. Trimming shortened V by 4 bases and J by 8 bases, and 23 bases separated the two germline ends. Looked up from germline, CDR1 is MNHEY and CDR2 is SVGEGT. CDR3 protein: CASSSSHPGRVGEAFF. Written as DNA, the CDR3 is TGTGCCAGCAGTTCATCACACCCCGGGCGGGTCGGGGAAGCTTTCTTT.

This chain joins TRBV9 and TRBJ2-7; D remains ambiguous. V was clipped by 2 bases and J by 0 bases, with 9 bases between them. The CDR3 contains 14 residues. CDR1 is SGDLS, CDR2 YYNGEE, per germline. CDR3 sequence (DNA): TGTGCCAGCAGCGTTGGTCGGCTCTCCTACGAGCAGTACTTC. It yields the protein CASSVGRLSYEQYF.

The J gene is TRBJ1-4, the V gene TRBV6-5, with TRBD1 identical over 7 bases. CDR1 is MNHEY and CDR2 is SVGAGI in the germline V gene. With V trimmed by 2 bases and J by 8 bases, 5 bases remained unmatched. This CDR3 spans 14 amino acids. The CDR3 reads CASSYTGEPEKLFF. The CDR3 DNA sequence: TGTGCCAGCAGTTACACAGGGGAGCCCGAAAAACTGTTTTTT.

The chain employs TRBV6-5 and TRBJ1-5; D perhaps matches TRBD1 (5 bases). The length of the CDR3 is 14 residues. Trimming cost V 2 bases and J 5 bases, with 10 bases left between them. Germline values: CDR1 MNHEY, CDR2 SVGAGI. Here the CDR3 reads CASSYRRVDQPQHF. CDR3 in DNA: TGTGCCAGCAGTTACCGCAGGGTAGATCAGCCCCAGCATTTT.

This chain joins TRBV4-3 and TRBJ1-4, with D unresolved. Trimming shortened V by 2 bases and J by 8 bases, and 12 bases separated the two germline ends. This CDR3 contains 14 residues. Germline V gene sequence: CDR1 LGHNA, CDR2 YSLEER. The CDR3 sequence: CASSQNNGGEKLFF. The DNA of the CDR3 is TGCGCCAGCAGCCAAAACAACGGCGGCGAAAAACTGTTTTTT.

The chain joins TRBV30 to TRBJ2-2; D gene uncertain. The length of the CDR3 is 15 residues. V was clipped by 2 bases and J by 6 bases, with 16 bases between them. Looked up from germline, CDR1 is GTSNPN and CDR2 is SVGIG (reference sequence). For the CDR3, the DNA is TGTGCCTGGAGTCCTCGGTGGGGTCTGGCCGGGGAGCTGTTTTTT. This encodes CAWSPRWGLAGELFF.

In the case of this clone: The same CDR3 is also encoded by other DNA sequences in this sample. The chain joins TRBV6-2 or TRBV6-3 to TRBJ2-7, with 7 bases identical to TRBD2. The CDR3 covers 13 residues. The trim removed 2 bases at V and 2 bases at J, leaving 0 bases unmatched. CDR1 and CDR2 from the germline V gene are MNHEY and SVGEGT. CDR3 region: CASSYGLAYEQYF. In nucleotides, the CDR3 is TGTGCCAGCAGTTACGGACTAGCCTACGAGCAGTACTTC.

The chain joins TRBV27 to TRBJ1-1; TRBD1 agrees at 9 bases. The V and J ends lost 5 bases and 3 bases, in that order; junction bases with no gene match: 1. This CDR3 region has 13 residues. The germline V gene has CDR1 MNHEY and CDR2 SMNVEV (reference sequence). The CDR3, as DNA: TGTGCCAGCAGTGGGGACAGGGACACTGAAGCTTTCTTT. Encoded protein: CASSGDRDTEAFF.

In its sample, this clone was seen once. This rearrangement joins TRBV4-1 to TRBJ1-2, with TRBD1 identical over 9 bases. Per germline, CDR1 MGHRA and CDR2 YSYEKL. After removal of 2 bases from V and 8 bases from J, the junction contained 6 bases not matched to a gene. This CDR3 has 14 residues. The CDR3 nucleotides read TGCGCCAGCAGCCAATGGACAGGGGCGGGGGGCTACACCTTC. This gives the protein CASSQWTGAGGYTF.

There are a few counts of this clone. The chain couples TRBV30 to TRBJ1-1, with D uncertain. CDR1 and CDR2 from the germline V gene are GTSNPN and SVGIG (reference sequence). CDR3 length: 11 residues. The V end lost 3 bases, the J end lost 8 bases, and 10 bases lay between the germline ends. The CDR3 sequence is CAWSRTEEAFF. CDR3 sequence (DNA): TGTGCCTGGAGCCGCACAGAGGAAGCTTTCTTT.

A remark on this clone: This sample includes further DNA sequences coding for the same CDR3. The chain has TRBV6-4 and TRBJ1-1; D might be TRBD1 (5 bases). Germline values: CDR1 MRHNA, CDR2 SNTAGT. Trimming cost V 6 bases and J 1 base, with 9 bases left between them. This CDR3 region has 13 residues. The CDR3: CASREGWNTEAFF. The CDR3 DNA reads as TGTGCCAGCAGGGAGGGGTGGAACACTGAAGCTTTCTTT.

This rearrangement joins TRBV24-1 to TRBJ2-1; TRBD2 aligns across 7 bases. V dropped 2 bases and J dropped 5; count of bases not matched to a gene: 8. In germline, CDR1 is KGHDR, CDR2 SFDVKD. This CDR3 comprises 16 residues. The CDR3 nucleotides are TGTGCCACCAGTGATTATCTGGCGGGAGAGGACAATGAGCAGTTCTTC. It yields the protein CATSDYLAGEDNEQFF.

This clone was counted once. The V gene is TRBV5-1, the J gene TRBJ1-4; D unclear. This CDR3 has 15 amino acids. Per the germline V gene, CDR1 is SGHRS and CDR2 is YFSETQ. Trimming stripped 1 base from V and 3 bases from J, with 10 bases between. CDR3 residues: CASSLSLGSNEKLFF. The CDR3 DNA is TGCGCCAGCAGCTTGAGTTTGGGATCTAATGAAAAACTGTTTTTT. The variable domain in full, completed from reference TRBV5-1 and TRBJ1-4, reads KAGVTQTPRYLIKTRGQQVTLSCSPISGHRSVSWYQQTPGQGLQFLFEYFSETQRNKGNFPGRFSGRQFSNSRSEMNVSTLELGDSALYLCASSLSLGSNEKLFFGSGTQLSVL.

The rearrangement joins TRBV28 to TRBJ1-1; no clear D. V was cut by 6 bases and J by 6 bases, with 11 bases left in between. The germline gives CDR1 MDHEN, CDR2 SYDVKM. The CDR3 length is 12 residues. CDR3 sequence reads: CASRVTTAEAFF. For the CDR3, the DNA is TGTGCCAGCAGGGTAACCACCGCTGAAGCTTTCTTT.

This clone was seen just once. The chain is built from TRBV20-1 and TRBJ2-7; D gene unclear. Germline loops: CDR1 DFQATT, CDR2 SNEGSKA (reference sequence). Trimming removed 8 bases from V and 6 bases from J, with 11 bases in between. The CDR3 is made up of 10 amino acids. CDR3 in amino acids: CSPKRPEQYF. The CDR3 DNA reads as TGCAGTCCGAAACGTCCCGAGCAGTACTTC.

The chain couples TRBV6-5 to TRBJ1-1, with D possibly matching TRBD1 (5 bases). Deletions cut 6 bases from V and 11 bases from J, with 16 bases between. Germline V gene lookup returns CDR1 MNHEY and CDR2 SVGAGI. The CDR3 has 12 residues. Written as DNA, the CDR3 is TGTGCCAGCAGCCAAGGGGTGGCGGCGGCTTTCTTT. Residues: CASSQGVAAAFF.

The chain carries TRBV18 and TRBJ2-1, with 12 bases fitting TRBD2. This CDR3 region has 15 residues. The V gene end was trimmed by 3 bases and the J gene end by 8 bases; junction bases not matched to a gene: 5. Germline V gene lookup returns CDR1 KGHSH and CDR2 LQKENI. The CDR3 spells CASSPGTSGSDEQFF. The DNA of the CDR3 is TGTGCCAGCTCACCTGGGACTAGCGGGTCCGATGAGCAGTTCTTC.

The rearrangement uses TRBV27 and TRBJ2-5, with 8 bases aligning to TRBD1. The CDR3 has 14 amino acids. V lost 6 bases, J lost 4 bases, and 7 bases stayed unmatched. Germline V lookup: CDR1 MNHEY, CDR2 SMNVEV (reference sequence). CDR3 DNA sequence: TGTGCCAGCAGGCTCAGGGGGCAGGGAGAGACCCAGTACTTC. Translated, it gives CASRLRGQGETQYF.

V gene TRBV28 combines with J gene TRBJ2-3, with 13 bases fitting TRBD2. The length of the CDR3 is 19 residues. CDR1 is MDHEN, CDR2 SYDVKM, per germline. The ends lost 4 bases at V and 5 bases at J; junction bases unmatched: 15. CDR3 protein: CASSSGSRTSGSRGDTQYF. The CDR3 DNA reads TGTGCCAGCAGTTCGGGCTCCCGGACTAGCGGGAGTAGAGGAGATACGCAGTATTTT. Variable domain in full (rest from reference TRBV28 and TRBJ2-3): DVKVTQSSRYLVKRTGEKVFLECVQDMDHENMFWYRQDPGLGLRLIYFSYDVKMKEKGDIPEGYSVSREKKERFSLILESASTNQTSMYLCASSSGSRTSGSRGDTQYFGPGTRLTVL.

The rearrangement links TRBV18 to TRBJ2-5; TRBD1 aligns across 9 bases. V shed 6 bases and J 1 base; nucleotides not matched to a gene: 6. The CDR3 is 15 residues long. CDR1 is KGHSH, CDR2 LQKENI, per germline. The CDR3 DNA sequence: TGTGCCAGCTCCCCTGGGACAGGGCGCCAAGAGACCCAGTACTTC. It translates to CASSPGTGRQETQYF. Supplemented by reference TRBV18 and TRBJ2-5, the full variable domain reads NAGVMQNPRHLVRRRGQEARLRCSPMKGHSHVYWYRQLPEEGLKFMVYLQKENIIDESGMPKERFSAEFPKEGPSILRIQQVVRGDSAAYFCASSPGTGRQETQYFGPGTRLLVL.

J is TRBJ2-7 and V is TRBV12-3 or TRBV12-4; tentatively, D is TRBD2 (5 bases). The CDR3 has 13 residues. V lost 7 bases, J lost 2 bases, and 12 bases lay in between. CDR3 DNA sequence: TGTGCCAGCACGCCGGGAAGCCCCTACGAGCAGTACTTC. This translates into CASTPGSPYEQYF.

V usage is TRBV6-1 and J usage is TRBJ1-1; TRBD1 agrees at 9 bases. The CDR3 consists of 14 residues. The germline gives CDR1 MNHNS, CDR2 SASEGT. V lost 5 bases and J lost 5; bases outside the gene matches: 6. Here the CDR3 reads CASSSRTGETEAFF. The CDR3 bases are TGTGCCAGCAGTTCCAGGACAGGGGAGACTGAAGCTTTCTTT.